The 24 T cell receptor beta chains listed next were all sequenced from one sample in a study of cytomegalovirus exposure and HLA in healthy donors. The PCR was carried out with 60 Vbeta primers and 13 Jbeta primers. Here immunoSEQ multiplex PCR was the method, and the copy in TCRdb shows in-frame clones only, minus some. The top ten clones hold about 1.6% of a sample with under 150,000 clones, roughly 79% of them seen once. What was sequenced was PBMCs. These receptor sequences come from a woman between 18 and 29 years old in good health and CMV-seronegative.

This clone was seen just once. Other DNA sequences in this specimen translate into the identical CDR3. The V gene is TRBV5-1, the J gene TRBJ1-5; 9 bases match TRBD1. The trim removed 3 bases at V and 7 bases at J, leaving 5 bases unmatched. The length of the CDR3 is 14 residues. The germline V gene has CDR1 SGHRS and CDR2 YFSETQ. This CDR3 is CASSSGQGDQPQHF. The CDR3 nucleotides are TGCGCCAGCAGCTCGGGACAGGGAGACCAGCCCCAGCATTTT.

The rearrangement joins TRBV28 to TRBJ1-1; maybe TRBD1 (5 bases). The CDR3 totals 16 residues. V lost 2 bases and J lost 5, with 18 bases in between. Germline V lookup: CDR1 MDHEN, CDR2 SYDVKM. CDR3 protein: CASSLLPGQGGTEAFF. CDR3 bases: TGTGCCAGCAGTTTACTCCCCGGGCAGGGAGGGACTGAAGCTTTCTTT.

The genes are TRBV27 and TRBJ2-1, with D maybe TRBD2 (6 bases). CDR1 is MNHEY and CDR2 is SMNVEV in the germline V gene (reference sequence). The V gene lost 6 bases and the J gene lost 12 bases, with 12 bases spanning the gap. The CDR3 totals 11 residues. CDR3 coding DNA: TGTGCCAGCAGATGGGGGGATTCGCAGTTCTTC. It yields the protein CASRWGDSQFF.

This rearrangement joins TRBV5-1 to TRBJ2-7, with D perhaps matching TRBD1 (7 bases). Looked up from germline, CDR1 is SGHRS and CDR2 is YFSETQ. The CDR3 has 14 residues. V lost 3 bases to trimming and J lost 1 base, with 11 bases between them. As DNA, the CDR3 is TGCGCCAGCAGCTCCGCGGGACAGTCCTACGAGCAGTACTTC. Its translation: CASSSAGQSYEQYF.

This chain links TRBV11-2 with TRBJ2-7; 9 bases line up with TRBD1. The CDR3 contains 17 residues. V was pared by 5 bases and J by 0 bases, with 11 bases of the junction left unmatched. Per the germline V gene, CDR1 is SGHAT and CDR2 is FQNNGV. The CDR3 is CASSALRDRAISYEQYF. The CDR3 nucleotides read TGTGCCAGCAGCGCACTCCGGGACAGGGCCATCTCCTACGAGCAGTACTTC.

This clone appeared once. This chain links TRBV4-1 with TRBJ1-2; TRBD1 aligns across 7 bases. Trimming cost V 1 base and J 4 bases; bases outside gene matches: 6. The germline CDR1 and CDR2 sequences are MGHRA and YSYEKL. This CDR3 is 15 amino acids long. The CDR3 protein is CASSQGQGVAYGYTF. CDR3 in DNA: TGCGCCAGCAGCCAAGGGCAGGGGGTAGCCTATGGCTACACCTTC.

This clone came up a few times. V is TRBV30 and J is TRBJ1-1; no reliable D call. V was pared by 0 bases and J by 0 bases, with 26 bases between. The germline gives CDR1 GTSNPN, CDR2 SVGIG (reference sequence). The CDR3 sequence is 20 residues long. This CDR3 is CAWSVSPSFSGVPVNTEAFF. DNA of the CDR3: TGTGCCTGGAGTGTATCACCTTCTTTTTCCGGTGTCCCCGTGAACACTGAAGCTTTCTTT.

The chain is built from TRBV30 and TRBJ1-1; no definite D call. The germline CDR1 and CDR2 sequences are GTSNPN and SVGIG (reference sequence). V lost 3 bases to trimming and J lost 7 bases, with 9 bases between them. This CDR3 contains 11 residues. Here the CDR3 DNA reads TGTGCCTGGAGCCGGGATCTTGAAGCTTTCTTT. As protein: CAWSRDLEAFF.

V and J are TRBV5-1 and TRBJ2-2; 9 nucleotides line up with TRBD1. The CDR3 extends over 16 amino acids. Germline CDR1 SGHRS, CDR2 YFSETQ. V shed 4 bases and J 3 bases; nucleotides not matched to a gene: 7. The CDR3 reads CASSPLDRGYTGELFF. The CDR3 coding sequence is TGCGCCAGCAGCCCGCTTGACAGGGGGTACACCGGGGAGCTGTTTTTT.

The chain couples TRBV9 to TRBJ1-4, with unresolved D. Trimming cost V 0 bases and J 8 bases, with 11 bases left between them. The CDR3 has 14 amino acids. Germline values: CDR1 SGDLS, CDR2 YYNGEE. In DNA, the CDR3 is TGTGCCAGCAGCGTAGGGGGAGTTGGGGAAAAACTGTTTTTT. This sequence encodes CASSVGGVGEKLFF.

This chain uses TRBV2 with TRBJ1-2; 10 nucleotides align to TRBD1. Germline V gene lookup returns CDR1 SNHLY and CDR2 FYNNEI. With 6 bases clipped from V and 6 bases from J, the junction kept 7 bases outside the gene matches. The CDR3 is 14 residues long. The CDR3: CASSSGTGDHGYTF. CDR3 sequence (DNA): TGTGCCAGCAGCTCCGGGACAGGGGATCATGGCTACACCTTC. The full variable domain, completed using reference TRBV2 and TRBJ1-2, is EPEVTQTPSHQVTQMGQEVILRCVPISNHLYFYWYRQILGQKVEFLVSFYNNEISEKSEIFDDQFSVERPDGSNFTLKIRSTKLEDSAMYFCASSSGTGDHGYTFGSGTRLTVV.

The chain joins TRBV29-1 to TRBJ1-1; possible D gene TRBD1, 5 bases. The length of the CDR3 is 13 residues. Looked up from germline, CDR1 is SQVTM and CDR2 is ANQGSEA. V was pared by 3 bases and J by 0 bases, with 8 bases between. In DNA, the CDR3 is TGCAGCGTTGATAAGGGGTTGAACACTGAAGCTTTCTTT. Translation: CSVDKGLNTEAFF.

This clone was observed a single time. CDR3 in DNA: TGTGCCAGCAGTAAGGACAGGGGCACAGATACGCAGTATTTT. Its protein is CASSKDRGTDTQYF. The V gene is TRBV6-5, the J gene TRBJ2-3; 8 nucleotides align to TRBD1. Germline V gene data show CDR1 as MNHEY and CDR2 as SVGAGI. Germline trimming cut 5 bases from V and 1 base from J; bases unmatched to any gene: 2. The CDR3 spans 14 residues.

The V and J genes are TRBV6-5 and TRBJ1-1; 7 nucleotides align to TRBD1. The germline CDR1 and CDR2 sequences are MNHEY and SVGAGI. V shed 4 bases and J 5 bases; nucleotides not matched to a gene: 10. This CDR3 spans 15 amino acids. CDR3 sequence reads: CASSSRIGGRTEAFF. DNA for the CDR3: TGTGCCAGCAGTTCCCGGATAGGGGGCAGAACTGAAGCTTTCTTT.

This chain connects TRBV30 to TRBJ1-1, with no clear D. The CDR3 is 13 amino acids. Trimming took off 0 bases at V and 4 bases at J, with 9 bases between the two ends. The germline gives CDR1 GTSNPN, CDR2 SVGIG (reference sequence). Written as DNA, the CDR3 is TGTGCCTGGAGTGTAGGCGAGCGCACTGAAGCTTTCTTT. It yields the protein CAWSVGERTEAFF.

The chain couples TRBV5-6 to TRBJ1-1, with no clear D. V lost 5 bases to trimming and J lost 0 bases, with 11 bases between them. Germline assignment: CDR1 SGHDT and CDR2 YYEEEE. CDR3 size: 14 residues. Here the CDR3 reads CASRADGVNTEAFF. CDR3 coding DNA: TGTGCCAGCAGGGCCGACGGGGTGAACACTGAAGCTTTCTTT.

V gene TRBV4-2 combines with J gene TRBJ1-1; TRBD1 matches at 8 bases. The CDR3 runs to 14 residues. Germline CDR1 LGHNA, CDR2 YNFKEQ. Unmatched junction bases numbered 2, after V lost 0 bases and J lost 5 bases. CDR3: CASSQDQGATEAFF. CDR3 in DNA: TGTGCCAGCAGCCAAGATCAGGGGGCTACTGAAGCTTTCTTT.

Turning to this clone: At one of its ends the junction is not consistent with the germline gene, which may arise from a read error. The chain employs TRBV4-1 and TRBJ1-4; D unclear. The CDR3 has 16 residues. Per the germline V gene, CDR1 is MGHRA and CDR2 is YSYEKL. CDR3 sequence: CASSQGSFATNEKLFF. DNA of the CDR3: TGCGCCAGCAGTCAAGGGAGTTTTGCAACTAATGAAAAACTGTTTTTT.

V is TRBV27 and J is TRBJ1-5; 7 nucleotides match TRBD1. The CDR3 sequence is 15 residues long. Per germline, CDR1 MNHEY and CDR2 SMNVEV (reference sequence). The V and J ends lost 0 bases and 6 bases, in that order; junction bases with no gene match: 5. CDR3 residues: CASSLSRQGTQPQHF. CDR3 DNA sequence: TGTGCCAGCAGTTTATCAAGACAGGGAACTCAGCCCCAGCATTTT.

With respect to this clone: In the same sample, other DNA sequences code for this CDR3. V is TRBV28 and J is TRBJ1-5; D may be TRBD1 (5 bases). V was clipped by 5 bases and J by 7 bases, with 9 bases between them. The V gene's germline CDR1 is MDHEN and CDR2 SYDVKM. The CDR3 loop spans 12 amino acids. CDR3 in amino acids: CASSQGNQPQHF. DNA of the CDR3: TGTGCCAGCAGTCAGGGTAACCAGCCCCAGCATTTT.

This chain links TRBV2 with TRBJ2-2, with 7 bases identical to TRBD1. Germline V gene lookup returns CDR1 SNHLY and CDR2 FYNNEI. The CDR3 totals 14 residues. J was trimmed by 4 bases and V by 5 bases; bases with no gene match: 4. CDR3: CASSRAGGTGELFF. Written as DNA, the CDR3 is TGTGCCAGCAGTAGGGCAGGGGGCACCGGGGAGCTGTTTTTT.

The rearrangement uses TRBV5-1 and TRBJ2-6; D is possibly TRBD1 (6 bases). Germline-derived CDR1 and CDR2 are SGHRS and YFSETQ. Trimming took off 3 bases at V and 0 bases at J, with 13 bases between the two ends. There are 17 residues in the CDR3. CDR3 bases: TGCGCCAGCAGCTGGCAGGGGACCCTCTCTGGGGCCAACGTCCTGACTTTC. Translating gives CASSWQGTLSGANVLTF.

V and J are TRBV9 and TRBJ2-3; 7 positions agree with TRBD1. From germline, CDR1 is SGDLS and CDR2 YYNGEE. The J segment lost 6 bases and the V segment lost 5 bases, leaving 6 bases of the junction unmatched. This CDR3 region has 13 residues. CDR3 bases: TGTGCCAGCAGTACAGGGGAAGAGGATACGCAGTATTTT. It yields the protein CASSTGEEDTQYF.

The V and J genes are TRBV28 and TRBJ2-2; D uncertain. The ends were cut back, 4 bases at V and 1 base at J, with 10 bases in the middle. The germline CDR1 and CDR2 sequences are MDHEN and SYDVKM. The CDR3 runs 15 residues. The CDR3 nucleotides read TGTGCCAGCAGTTATAGAGGATTGAACACCGGGGAGCTGTTTTTT. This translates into CASSYRGLNTGELFF.